Shown below are 20 T cell receptor beta chains from a single sample sequenced in a study of cytomegalovirus exposure and HLA in healthy donors. The PCR used 60 Vbeta and 13 Jbeta primers. Using immunoSEQ multiplex PCR, the repertoire was profiled, and TCRdb retains in-frame clones only, with some absent. The sample table includes some 84,000 clones. Material for sequencing was PBMCs. The receptors shown here come from a middle-aged man in good health and CMV-seronegative.

The rearrangement links TRBV11-2 to TRBJ1-6; D might be TRBD1 (5 bases). Germline CDR1 and CDR2: SGHAT and FQNNGV. V dropped 2 bases and J dropped 11 bases, with 10 bases sitting between them. The CDR3 is 13 residues long. In nucleotides, the CDR3 is TGTGCCAGCAGCTTAACGGGACTCGCACCCCTCCACTTT. Translating it yields CASSLTGLAPLHF.

The V call is TRBV5-1, the J call TRBJ1-1; 8 nucleotides match TRBD1. The ends lost 5 bases at V and 1 base at J; junction bases unmatched: 10. Germline V lookup: CDR1 SGHRS, CDR2 YFSETQ. This CDR3 spans 16 amino acids. CDR3 DNA: TGCGCCAGCAGTAGGGGACAGGCCTTGCCGAACACTGAAGCTTTCTTT. This sequence encodes CASSRGQALPNTEAFF. Looking up the rest from reference TRBV5-1 and TRBJ1-1 gives the full variable domain: KAGVTQTPRYLIKTRGQQVTLSCSPISGHRSVSWYQQTPGQGLQFLFEYFSETQRNKGNFPGRFSGRQFSNSRSEMNVSTLELGDSALYLCASSRGQALPNTEAFFGQGTRLTVV.

This chain connects TRBV9 to TRBJ2-5; D is perhaps TRBD2 (6 bases). The J call may be in error: the DNA end matches TRBJ2-7 better. In germline, CDR1 is SGDLS, CDR2 YYNGEE. The length of the CDR3 is 14 residues. The CDR3, as DNA: TGTGCCAGCAGCGTAGTGGGGGGACCCTACGAGCAGTACTTC. It is translated as CASSVVGGPYEQYF.

The chain links TRBV6-4 to TRBJ2-3; maybe TRBD2 (5 bases). Germline values: CDR1 MRHNA, CDR2 SNTAGT. CDR3 length: 14 residues. The V and J ends lost 3 bases and 0 bases respectively, with 7 bases between them. The CDR3 loop reads CASSESGSTDTQYF. The DNA of the CDR3 is TGTGCCAGCAGTGAAAGCGGTAGCACAGATACGCAGTATTTT.

J is TRBJ1-2 and V is TRBV5-1; TRBD1 matches 11 bases. This CDR3 has 15 residues. V was clipped by 2 bases and J by 8 bases; unmatched bases: 8. Germline CDR1 reads SGHRS; CDR2 reads YFSETQ. The CDR3 DNA reads as TGCGCCAGCAGCTTAGGACAGGGGGCGACGGGCGGCTACACCTTC. Its protein is CASSLGQGATGGYTF.

V and J are TRBV5-1 and TRBJ1-6; 10 nucleotides align to TRBD1. The junction had 3 bases not matched to a gene; V was cut back by 6 bases and J by 9 bases. The CDR3 contains 13 residues. Germline CDR1 and CDR2: SGHRS and YFSETQ. CDR3 DNA sequence: TGCGCCAGCATCGGACAGGGGGTTTCACCCCTCCACTTT. Translation gives CASIGQGVSPLHF. The complete variable domain, with remaining parts taken from reference TRBV5-1 and TRBJ1-6, reads KAGVTQTPRYLIKTRGQQVTLSCSPISGHRSVSWYQQTPGQGLQFLFEYFSETQRNKGNFPGRFSGRQFSNSRSEMNVSTLELGDSALYLCASIGQGVSPLHFGNGTRLTVT.

This chain connects TRBV7-3 to TRBJ1-1, with D unresolved. The CDR3 loop spans 13 amino acids. Between the trimmed V and J ends, which lost 1 base and 3 bases, there was a span of 6 bases. Germline V CDR1 and CDR2: SGHTA, FQGTGA. The CDR3 nucleotides are TGTGCCAGCAGCTTAAGTAGCCACACTGAAGCTTTCTTT. Protein sequence: CASSLSSHTEAFF.

The V and J genes are TRBV9 and TRBJ2-7; D might be TRBD1 (6 bases). The V and J ends lost 3 bases and 1 base respectively, with 8 bases between them. The germline V gene encodes CDR1 SGDLS and CDR2 YYNGEE. The CDR3 is made up of 13 amino acids. For the CDR3, the DNA is TGTGCCAGCAGCGCAGGACAGTCCTACGAGCAGTACTTC. This encodes CASSAGQSYEQYF.

The V gene is TRBV18, the J gene TRBJ1-5, with 7 bases fitting TRBD1. CDR3 size: 15 residues. Per the germline V gene, CDR1 is KGHSH and CDR2 is LQKENI. V lost 5 bases, J lost 4 bases, and 8 bases stayed unmatched. Written as DNA, the CDR3 is TGTGCCAGCTCAGAAAGACAGGGTGGGAATCAGCCCCAGCATTTT. Amino acids: CASSERQGGNQPQHF.

The chain couples TRBV6-6 to TRBJ1-3; 9 bases are shared with TRBD1. Trimming removed 5 bases from V and 0 bases from J; junction bases left unmatched: 5. Looked up from germline, CDR1 is MNHNY and CDR2 is SVGAGI (reference sequence). The CDR3 covers 16 residues. The DNA of the CDR3 is TGTGCCAGCAGTCGCTCGACAGGGGGCTCTGGAAACACCATATATTTT. Amino acids: CASSRSTGGSGNTIYF.

The chain couples TRBV4-2 to TRBJ2-1; 11 bases are a match to TRBD2. Germline values: CDR1 LGHNA, CDR2 YNFKEQ. CDR3 length: 18 amino acids. Trimming took 0 bases from V and 4 from J; bases not matched to a gene: 8. CDR3 in DNA: TGTGCCAGCAGCCAAGATGTAGTAGCGGGGGGGCCATACAATGAGCAGTTCTTC. Translating gives CASSQDVVAGGPYNEQFF.

The chain couples TRBV18 to TRBJ1-2; D is possibly TRBD1 (5 bases). V lost 4 bases, J lost 7 bases, and 16 bases lay in between. CDR1 and CDR2 from the germline V gene are KGHSH and LQKENI. This CDR3 has 14 residues. CDR3 DNA sequence: TGTGCCAGCTCACAAGTACAGGAAGTGGGTGGCTACACCTTC. It translates to CASSQVQEVGGYTF.

V usage is TRBV14 and J usage is TRBJ2-1, with 12 bases identical to TRBD2. This CDR3 region has 21 residues. The germline CDR1 and CDR2 sequences are SGHDN and FVKESK. The trim removed 4 bases at V and 1 base at J, leaving 17 bases unmatched. CDR3 sequence: CASSPHQTQTSGGSSYNEQFF. CDR3 nucleotide sequence: TGTGCCAGCAGCCCCCACCAGACACAGACTAGCGGGGGTTCATCCTACAATGAGCAGTTCTTC.

Of note for this clone: Other DNA sequences in the same sample also yield this CDR3. The chain uses TRBV28 and TRBJ1-2, with D uncertain. Germline loops: CDR1 MDHEN, CDR2 SYDVKM. V lost 7 bases and J 11 bases, leaving 26 bases between the germline ends. This CDR3 is 15 amino acids long. This chain's CDR3 is CASNSPQTRRDAYTF. CDR3 coding DNA: TGTGCCAGCAATTCACCCCAAACCCGCCGGGATGCTTACACCTTC.

Written as DNA, the CDR3 is TGTGCCAGCAACACAGGGTATAATTCACCCCTCCACTTT. Protein product: CASNTGYNSPLHF. The rearrangement joins TRBV2 to TRBJ1-6; possibly TRBD1 for D (6 bases). V lost 7 bases and J 4 bases, leaving 8 bases between the germline ends. The CDR3 covers 13 residues. Germline V gene lookup returns CDR1 SNHLY and CDR2 FYNNEI.

This chain connects TRBV2 to TRBJ2-3, with TRBD1 identical over 10 bases. CDR3 size: 16 residues. V was clipped by 4 bases and J by 0 bases; unmatched bases: 4. Germline V lookup: CDR1 SNHLY, CDR2 FYNNEI. The CDR3 DNA reads as TGTGCCAGCAGTGGGCGGACAGGGGGTAGCACAGATACGCAGTATTTT. Its translation: CASSGRTGGSTDTQYF.

V is TRBV11-1 and J is TRBJ2-7; possible D gene TRBD1, 6 bases. Trimming removed 1 base from V and 2 bases from J, with 9 bases in between. CDR3 length: 14 amino acids. Germline V lookup: CDR1 SGHAT, CDR2 FQDESV (reference sequence). As DNA, the CDR3 is TGTGCCAGCAGCTTAGAGGACAGCACCTACGAGCAGTACTTC. This codes for CASSLEDSTYEQYF.

The genes are TRBV4-1 and TRBJ1-4, with a tentative D call TRBD1 (6 bases). CDR1 is MGHRA, CDR2 YSYEKL, per germline. V lost 0 bases and J lost 5, with 13 bases in between. The CDR3 spans 16 residues. This CDR3 reads CASSQEFNRVNEKLFF. CDR3 DNA sequence: TGCGCCAGCAGCCAAGAGTTTAACAGGGTAAATGAAAAACTGTTTTTT.

This rearrangement joins TRBV5-4 to TRBJ1-2; D is ambiguous. Looked up from germline, CDR1 is SGHNT and CDR2 is YYREEE (reference sequence). The CDR3 runs to 12 residues. V was shortened by 4 bases and J by 8 bases, with 12 bases between the two germline ends. CDR3 nucleotide sequence: TGTGCCAGCAGCCTGACTTTCGAGGGCTACACCTTC. Translating it yields CASSLTFEGYTF.

CDR3 loop: CASSHPTGGFRGYTF. The CDR3 DNA sequence: TGCGCCAGCAGCCACCCGACAGGGGGATTCCGTGGCTACACCTTC. This chain connects TRBV5-1 to TRBJ1-2; 9 nucleotides match TRBD1. V shed 4 bases and J 7 bases; nucleotides not matched to a gene: 11. CDR1 SGHRS and CDR2 YFSETQ come from the germline V gene. This CDR3 region has 15 residues.